This T cell receptor beta chain was retrieved from a study of OX40 agonist ivuxolimab in advanced cancers. For context, the study as a whole: Ivuxolimab was an agonistic, fully human IgG2 monoclonal antibody directed against OX40 (CD134), a costimulatory receptor. Intravenous ivuxolimab was administered to patients every 2 weeks at six dose levels: 0.01, 0.1, 0.3, 1.5, 3 and 10 mg/kg. Of the roughly 50 dose-escalation patients, hepatocellular carcinoma was present in some 19, melanoma in approximately 15, renal cell carcinoma in 9 and head and neck cancer in 9. In the dose-escalation cohort, 82.7% of patients were male, and the mean age was around 60 years, with a range of roughly 20 to 85. Patients were allowed to have had prior anti-PD-1, anti-PD-L1 or anti-CTLA-4 therapy, and approximately 40% of the dose-escalation patients had previously received checkpoint inhibitors. Partial responses were achieved by three dose-escalation patients, of whom one had hepatocellular carcinoma and two had cutaneous melanoma. The purpose of peripheral TCRbeta sequencing was to test whether ivuxolimab changed TCR sequence diversity and led to clonal T-cell expansion. The paper describes the monotherapy dose-escalation part (N ≈ 50 patients) of the phase I trial of ivuxolimab. Here is what the overall study found, with its caveats: The antigen specificity of the peripheral T cells that underwent clonal expansion was not determined. After ivuxolimab, CD8+ T cells had more expanded clones than CD4+ T cells on average. Clonal expansion of both CD4+ and CD8+ blood T cells was observed from baseline to week 6 at doses 0.1 to 3.0 mg/kg. Low levels of normalized T-cell clonal expansion were also seen in some nonresponding patients. In the 0.1-3.0 mg/kg groups, partial responders had among the lowest normalized peripheral clonal expansion, particularly in CD8+ T cells.

For sequencing of the TCRbeta CDR3 region, genomic DNA was extracted from the sorted cells. The immunoSEQ Assay was used for sequencing of TCRbeta CDR3 regions. TCRdb retrieved this table from immuneACCESS and kept in-frame rearrangements only. Not all clones are present; in checked studies, unresolved V genes account for under half, and no reason is known for the remainder. For this sample the table gives about 88,000 clones, of which approximately 85% were detected only once. The ten largest clones add up to over 0.2% of the sample. Patients with autoimmune disease history or receiving systemic immunosuppression were excluded from the trial. Peripheral blood for TCR sequencing was drawn from every dose cohort at baseline, at cycle 4 day 1 and at cycle 7 day 1. The samples were taken from a phase I, first-in-human, multicenter, open-label dose-escalation trial of ivuxolimab. Adults with locally advanced or metastatic melanoma, renal cell, hepatocellular, or head and neck squamous cell carcinoma were enrolled in the trial. Before TCR sequencing, CD4+ and CD8+ T cells were separately sorted from peripheral blood.

The V end loses 4 bases and the J end loses 4 bases, and a stretch of 11 bases separates them. CDR1 is given as SGHKS and CDR2 as YYEKEE, both from the germline V gene (reference sequence). The CDR3 spans 14 residues, from the cysteine through the phenylalanine. Just CDR3 DNA is preserved here, 42 bases in frame from base 1. About this clone itself: Its specific antigen is unknown. Base qualities are not at hand, and no much larger clone is one base apart.

The chain uses TRBV5-5 and TRBJ2-2; the D region possibly corresponds to TRBD1 (5 bases align). The TCR originated in an adult with an advanced solid tumor such as melanoma, head and neck, liver or kidney cancer. This specimen consisted of CD4+ or CD8+ T cells sorted from blood, obtained in a trial of the OX40 agonist ivuxolimab. The DNA sequence is given as TGTGCCAGCAGCCCCCCAGGGTTCACCGGGGAGCTGTTTTTT. It specifies CASSPPGFTGELFF. The reference TRBV5-5 and TRBJ2-2 proteins fill in what lies around the CDR3, so the full variable domain reads DAGVTQSPTHLIKTRGQQVTLRCSPISGHKSVSWYQQVLGQGPQFIFQYYEKEERGRGNFPDRFSARQFPNYSSELNVNALLLGDSALYLCASSPPGFTGELFFGEGSRLTVL.